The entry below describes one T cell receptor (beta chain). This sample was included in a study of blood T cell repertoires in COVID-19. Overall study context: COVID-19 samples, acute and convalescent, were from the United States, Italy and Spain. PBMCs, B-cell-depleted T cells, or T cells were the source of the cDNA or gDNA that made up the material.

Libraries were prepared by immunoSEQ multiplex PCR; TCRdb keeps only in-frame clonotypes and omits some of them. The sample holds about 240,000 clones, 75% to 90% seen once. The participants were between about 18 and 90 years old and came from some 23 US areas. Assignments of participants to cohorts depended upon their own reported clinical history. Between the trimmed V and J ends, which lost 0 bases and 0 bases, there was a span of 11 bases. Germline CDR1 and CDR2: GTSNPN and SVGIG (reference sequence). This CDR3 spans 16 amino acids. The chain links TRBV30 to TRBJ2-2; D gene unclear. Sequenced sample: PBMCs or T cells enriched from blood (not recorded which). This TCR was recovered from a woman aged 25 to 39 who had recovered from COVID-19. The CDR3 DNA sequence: TGTGCCTGGAGTGTTTTGGGCATTTCGAACACCGGGGAGCTGTTTTTT. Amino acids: CAWSVLGISNTGELFF.